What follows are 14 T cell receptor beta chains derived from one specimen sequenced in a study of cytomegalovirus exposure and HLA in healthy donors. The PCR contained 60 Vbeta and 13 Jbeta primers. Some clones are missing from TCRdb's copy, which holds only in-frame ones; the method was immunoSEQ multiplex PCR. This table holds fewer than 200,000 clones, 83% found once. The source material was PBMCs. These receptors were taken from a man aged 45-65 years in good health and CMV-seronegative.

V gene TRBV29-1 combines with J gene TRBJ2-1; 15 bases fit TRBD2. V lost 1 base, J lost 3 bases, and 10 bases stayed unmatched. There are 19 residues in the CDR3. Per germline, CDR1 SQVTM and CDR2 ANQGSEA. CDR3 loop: CSVEGPKGLAGGGYNEQFF. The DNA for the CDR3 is TGCAGCGTTGAAGGTCCCAAGGGACTAGCGGGAGGAGGCTACAATGAGCAGTTCTTC.

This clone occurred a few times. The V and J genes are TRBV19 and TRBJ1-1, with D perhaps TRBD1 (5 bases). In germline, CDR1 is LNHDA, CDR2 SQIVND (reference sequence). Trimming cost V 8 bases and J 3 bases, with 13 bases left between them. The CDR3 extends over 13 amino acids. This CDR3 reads CASGYRRDTEAFF. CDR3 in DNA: TGTGCCAGTGGCTACAGGAGGGACACTGAAGCTTTCTTT.

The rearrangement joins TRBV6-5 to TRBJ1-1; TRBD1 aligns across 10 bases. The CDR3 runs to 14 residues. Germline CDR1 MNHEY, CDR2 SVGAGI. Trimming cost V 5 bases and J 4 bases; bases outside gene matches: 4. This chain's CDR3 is CASSDRGRGTEAFF. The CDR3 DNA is TGTGCCAGCAGTGACAGGGGGCGCGGCACTGAAGCTTTCTTT.

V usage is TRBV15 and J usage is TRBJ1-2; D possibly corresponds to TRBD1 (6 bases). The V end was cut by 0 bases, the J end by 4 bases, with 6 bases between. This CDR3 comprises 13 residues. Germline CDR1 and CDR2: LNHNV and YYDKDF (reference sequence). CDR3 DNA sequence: TGTGCCACCAGCAGAGAAGGGGGCTATGGCTACACCTTC. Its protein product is CATSREGGYGYTF.

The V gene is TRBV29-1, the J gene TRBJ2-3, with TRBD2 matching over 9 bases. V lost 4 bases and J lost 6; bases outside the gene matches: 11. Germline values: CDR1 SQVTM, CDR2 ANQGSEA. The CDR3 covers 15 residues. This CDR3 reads CSVGSRREGLDTQYF. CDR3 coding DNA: TGCAGCGTTGGTTCGAGGCGGGAGGGCCTGGATACGCAGTATTTT.

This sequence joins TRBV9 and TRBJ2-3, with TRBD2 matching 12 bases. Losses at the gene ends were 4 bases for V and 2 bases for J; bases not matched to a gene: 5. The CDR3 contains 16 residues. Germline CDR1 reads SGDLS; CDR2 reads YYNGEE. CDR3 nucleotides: TGTGCCAGCAGCCGCGGGACTAGCGGGTACACAGATACGCAGTATTTT. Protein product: CASSRGTSGYTDTQYF.

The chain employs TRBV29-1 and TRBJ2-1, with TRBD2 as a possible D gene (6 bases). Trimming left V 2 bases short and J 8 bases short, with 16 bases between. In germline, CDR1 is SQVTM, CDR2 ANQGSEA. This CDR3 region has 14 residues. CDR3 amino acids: CSVELWGRIYEQFF. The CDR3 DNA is TGCAGCGTTGAATTATGGGGGAGGATATATGAGCAGTTCTTC.

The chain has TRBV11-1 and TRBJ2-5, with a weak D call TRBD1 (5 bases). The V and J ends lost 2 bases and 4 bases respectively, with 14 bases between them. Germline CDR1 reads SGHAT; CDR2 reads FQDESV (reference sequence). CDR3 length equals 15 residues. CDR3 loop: CASSLNSAGRETQYF. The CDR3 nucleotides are TGTGCCAGCAGCTTAAATTCGGCAGGGCGAGAGACCCAGTACTTC.

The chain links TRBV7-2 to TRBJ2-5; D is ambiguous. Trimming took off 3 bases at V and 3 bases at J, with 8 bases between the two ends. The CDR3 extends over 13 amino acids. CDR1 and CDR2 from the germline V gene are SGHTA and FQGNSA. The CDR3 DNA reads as TGTGCCAGCAGCTTTACCAGTAAAGAGACCCAGTACTTC. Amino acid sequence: CASSFTSKETQYF. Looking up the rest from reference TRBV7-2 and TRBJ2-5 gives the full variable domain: GAGVSQSPSNKVTEKGKDVELRCDPISGHTALYWYRQSLGQGLEFLIYFQGNSAPDKSGLPSDRFSAERTGGSVSTLTIQRTQQEDSAVYLCASSFTSKETQYFGPGTRLLVL.

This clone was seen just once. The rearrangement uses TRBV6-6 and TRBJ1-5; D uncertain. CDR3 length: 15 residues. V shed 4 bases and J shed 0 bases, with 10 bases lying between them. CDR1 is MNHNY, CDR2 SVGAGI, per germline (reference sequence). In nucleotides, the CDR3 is TGTGCCAGCAGTTCACAGAAAGGTAGCAATCAGCCCCAGCATTTT. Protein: CASSSQKGSNQPQHF.

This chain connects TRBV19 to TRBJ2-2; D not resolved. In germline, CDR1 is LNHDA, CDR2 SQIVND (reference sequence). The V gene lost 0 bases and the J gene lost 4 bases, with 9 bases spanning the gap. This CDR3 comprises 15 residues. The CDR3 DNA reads TGTGCCAGTAGTATAGACGGAGTCCCCACCGGGGAGCTGTTTTTT. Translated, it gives CASSIDGVPTGELFF.

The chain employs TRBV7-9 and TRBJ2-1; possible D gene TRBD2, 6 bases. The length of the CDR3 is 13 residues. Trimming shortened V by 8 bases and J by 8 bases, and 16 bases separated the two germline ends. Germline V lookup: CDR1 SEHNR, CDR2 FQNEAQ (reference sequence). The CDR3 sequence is CASVRREADEQFF. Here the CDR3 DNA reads TGTGCCAGCGTAAGGAGGGAGGCGGATGAGCAGTTCTTC.

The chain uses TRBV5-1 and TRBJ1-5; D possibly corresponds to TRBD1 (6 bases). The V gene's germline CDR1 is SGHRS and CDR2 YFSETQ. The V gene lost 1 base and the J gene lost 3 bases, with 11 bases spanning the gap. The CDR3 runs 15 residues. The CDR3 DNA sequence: TGCGCCAGCAGCTTGCTGGGACAAATCAATCAGCCCCAGCATTTT. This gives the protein CASSLLGQINQPQHF. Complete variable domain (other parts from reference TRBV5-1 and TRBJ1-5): KAGVTQTPRYLIKTRGQQVTLSCSPISGHRSVSWYQQTPGQGLQFLFEYFSETQRNKGNFPGRFSGRQFSNSRSEMNVSTLELGDSALYLCASSLLGQINQPQHFGDGTRLSIL.

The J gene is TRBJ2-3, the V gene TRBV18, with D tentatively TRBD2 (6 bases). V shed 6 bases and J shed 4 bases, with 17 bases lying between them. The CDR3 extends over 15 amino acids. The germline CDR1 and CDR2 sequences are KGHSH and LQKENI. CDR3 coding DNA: TGTGCCAGCTCTTTAGGGGCCCGGAGGGCAGATACGCAGTATTTT. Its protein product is CASSLGARRADTQYF.